Below are 13 T cell receptor beta chains sequenced from a single sample in a study of blood T cell dynamics during melanoma immunotherapy. The time point is: week 3, after first cycle of checkpoint inhibitor. Assay used: immunoSEQ multiplex PCR; TCRdb lists only in-frame clones, some missing. The sample holds over 12,000 clones, around 90% seen once. Sequences were derived from blood, sampled from a patient treated with checkpoint blockade. The receptor source for this set is a human donor with melanoma.

The chain employs TRBV30 and TRBJ2-2, with TRBD2 as a possible D gene (6 bases). V was shortened by 0 bases and J by 5 bases, with 13 bases between the two germline ends. The CDR3 loop spans 15 amino acids. Germline-derived CDR1 and CDR2 are GTSNPN and SVGIG (reference sequence). The CDR3 reads CAWSVLALGTGELFF. CDR3 coding DNA: TGTGCCTGGAGTGTACTAGCCTTGGGGACCGGGGAGCTGTTTTTT.

The V gene is TRBV4-3, the J gene TRBJ2-7; 10 positions agree with TRBD2. V trimming: 4 bases; J trimming: 4 bases; junction bases outside the gene matches: 7. The CDR3 sequence is 15 residues long. CDR1 is LGHNA, CDR2 YSLEER, per germline. The CDR3 is CASSPATSGLYEQYF. The CDR3 bases are TGCGCCAGCAGCCCCGCGACTAGCGGGCTATACGAGCAGTACTTC.

CDR3 residues: CASSLGGDYEQYF. In nucleotides, the CDR3 is TGTGCCAGCAGCTTGGGAGGCGATTACGAGCAGTACTTC. The rearrangement joins TRBV5-6 to TRBJ2-7; no definite D call. Trimming removed 0 bases at V and 4 bases at J, with 8 bases between. CDR3 length equals 13 residues. Germline V lookup: CDR1 SGHDT, CDR2 YYEEEE.

The V call is TRBV9, the J call TRBJ2-1; 12 positions match TRBD2. The V gene's germline CDR1 is SGDLS and CDR2 YYNGEE. J lost 5 bases, V lost 4 bases, and 7 bases had no gene match. The CDR3 spans 16 residues. CDR3 residues: CASSTTSGRTDNEQFF. The CDR3 coding sequence is TGTGCCAGCAGCACAACTAGCGGGAGGACTGACAATGAGCAGTTCTTC.

The chain carries TRBV15 and TRBJ2-1; tentatively, D is TRBD2 (5 bases). This CDR3 has 15 residues. V was clipped by 0 bases and J by 2 bases, with 8 bases between them. Germline CDR1 LNHNV, CDR2 YYDKDF (reference sequence). The CDR3 DNA is TGTGCCACCAGCAGAGATGTCGGGACCTACAATGAGCAGTTCTTC. This encodes CATSRDVGTYNEQFF.

The V and J genes are TRBV6-5 and TRBJ2-5; D is ambiguous. Germline assignment: CDR1 MNHEY and CDR2 SVGAGI. The ends were cut back, 6 bases at V and 2 bases at J, with 16 bases in the middle. The CDR3 is made up of 15 amino acids. CDR3 sequence reads: CASSPRGHVQETQYF. The DNA of the CDR3 is TGTGCCAGCAGCCCCCGAGGCCATGTACAAGAGACCCAGTACTTC.

CDR3 coding DNA: TGTGCCAGCAGTTTATTTTCAGGAGGAAGCACAGATACGCAGTATTTT. Protein sequence: CASSLFSGGSTDTQYF. The J gene is TRBJ2-3, the V gene TRBV28; possible D gene TRBD2, 5 bases. The germline V and J ends were trimmed by 1 base and 0 bases, with 11 bases remaining between them. Germline values: CDR1 MDHEN, CDR2 SYDVKM. The CDR3 totals 16 residues.

The chain carries TRBV30 and TRBJ2-2; 13 nucleotides line up with TRBD2. V trimming: 0 bases; J trimming: 6 bases; junction bases outside the gene matches: 7. This CDR3 has 17 residues. CDR1 and CDR2 (germline): GTSNPN, SVGIG (reference sequence). The CDR3 is CAWSVLLAGGRAGELFF. CDR3 bases: TGTGCCTGGAGTGTACTACTAGCGGGAGGGAGGGCCGGGGAGCTGTTTTTT.

CDR3 protein: CASSSGGPYNSPLHF. CDR3 nucleotides: TGTGCCAGCAGTTCAGGGGGCCCCTATAATTCACCCCTCCACTTT. V and J are TRBV28 and TRBJ1-6; 8 nucleotides align to TRBD1. CDR1 and CDR2 from the germline V gene are MDHEN and SYDVKM. V was clipped by 4 bases and J by 2 bases; unmatched bases: 1. The CDR3 runs 15 residues.

As concerns this clone: A junction boundary mismatches the germline segment, possibly from a read error. This chain uses TRBV7-7 with TRBJ2-7, with 11 bases matching TRBD2. The germline V gene has CDR1 SSHAT and CDR2 FNYEAQ (reference sequence). The CDR3 is 15 amino acids. CDR3 sequence (DNA): TGTGCTAGCAGCTTCGGGACTAGCGGTAACTACGAGCAGTACTTC. The encoded protein is CASSFGTSGNYEQYF.

The gene calls are TRBV7-9 and TRBJ1-5; the D gene is possibly TRBD1 (5 bases). The germline gives CDR1 SEHNR, CDR2 FQNEAQ (reference sequence). The CDR3 runs 16 residues. V was trimmed by 1 base and J by 1 base, leaving 11 bases between them. This chain's CDR3 is CASSLDGGSSNQPQHF. DNA of the CDR3: TGTGCCAGCAGCTTAGACGGGGGGAGCAGCAATCAGCCCCAGCATTTT.

This chain connects TRBV18 to TRBJ1-4; D is unclear. The CDR3 is made up of 15 amino acids. The germline V gene has CDR1 KGHSH and CDR2 LQKENI. V was pared by 0 bases and J by 4 bases, with 9 bases between. CDR3 DNA: TGTGCCAGCTCACCACCGGCAGGCCTTAATGAAAAACTGTTTTTT. It yields the protein CASSPPAGLNEKLFF.

The chain couples TRBV28 to TRBJ1-4, with 10 bases that match TRBD1. Germline trimming cut 3 bases from V and 4 bases from J; bases unmatched to any gene: 8. This CDR3 spans 17 amino acids. Germline-derived CDR1 and CDR2 are MDHEN and SYDVKM. The CDR3 DNA reads TGTGCCAGCAGTTTCCGGGACAGGGGCCTCCGTAATGAAAAACTGTTTTTT. Protein product: CASSFRDRGLRNEKLFF.